This TCR beta chain was recorded in a study of blood T cell repertoires in COVID-19. Study-wide context: Material from acute and convalescent COVID-19 was sourced from the United States, Italy and Spain.

V trimming: 2 bases; J trimming: 9 bases; junction bases outside the gene matches: 7. CDR3 length: 14 residues. Germline CDR1 is SEHNR and CDR2 is FQNEAQ (reference sequence). TCRdb's table, derived via immunoSEQ multiplex PCR, lists solely in-frame clones and lacks some. The repertoire consists of 85,000 to 130,000 clones, with more than 85% occurring once and the leading ten covering roughly 0.97%. This sequence joins TRBV7-9 and TRBJ2-1, with 7 bases fitting TRBD2. The sequencing sample was made of peripheral blood. This sequence originates from a man in his fifties or sixties with acute or convalescent COVID-19. CDR3 bases: TGTGCCAGCAGCTTATTGGAGGGAGGGGCTGAGCAGTTCTTC. Amino acid sequence: CASSLLEGGAEQFF.